A selection of T cell receptor beta chains follows, all from one sample in a study of blood T cell repertoires in COVID-19. Assay: immunoSEQ multiplex PCR; the TCRdb copy retains only in-frame clones and omits some. This table holds 220,000 or so clones, about 80% found once. The sample consisted of PBMCs or T cells enriched from blood (not recorded which). These receptors were collected from a middle-aged woman with acute COVID-19. The CDR3 runs from the conserved cysteine through the conserved F or W. Each record gives: D gene, J gene, V gene, clone size, CDR3 DNA, CDR3 protein. D genes are given only for firm matches. Clone size appears in some rows only: once, few, many, or a class for an expanded clone.

NA | TRBJ2-1 | TRBV10-2 | NA | TGCGCCAGCAGGGAGGGAGAGTTTAATGAGCAGTTCTTC | CASREGEFNEQFF
NA | TRBJ1-4 | TRBV30 | NA | TGTGCCTGGAGAGAATTCCTAGCAGGAACTAATGAAAAACTGTTTTTT | CAWREFLAGTNEKLFF
TRBD2 | TRBJ2-7 | TRBV28 | NA | TGTGCCACCCAGACCCGGACTAGGGACGAGCAGTACTTC | CATQTRTRDEQYF
NA | TRBJ2-3 | TRBV27 | NA | TGTGCCAGCAGTTCCGTAACAGATACGCAGTATTTT | CASSSVTDTQYF
TRBD2 | TRBJ2-7 | TRBV7-7 | NA | TGTGCCAGCAGCTTAAGGACTAGCGGGAGGCTTAAGCAGTACTTC | CASSLRTSGRLKQYF
NA | TRBJ1-1 | TRBV28 | many | TGTGCCAGCAGCCCCCTCTCGGAGACCACTGAAGCTTTCTTT | CASSPLSETTEAFF
TRBD1 | TRBJ1-1 | TRBV5-1 | few | TGCGCCAGCAGCTCACAGGGGGGAACTGAAGCTTTCTTT | CASSSQGGTEAFF
TRBD2 | TRBJ2-2 | TRBV7-2 | once | TGTGCCAGCAGCCCATCAGCAACTAGCGGGAATAACGGGGAGCTGTTTTTT | CASSPSATSGNNGELFF
NA | TRBJ1-1 | TRBV18 | NA | TGTGCCAGCTCACCTTCGGGAGCGAGCACTGAAGCTTTCTTT | CASSPSGASTEAFF
NA | TRBJ1-3 | TRBV6-5 | NA | TGTGCCAGCAGCGCAGCCGGGTCCTCTGGAAACACCATATATTTT | CASSAAGSSGNTIYF
TRBD1 | TRBJ2-1 | TRBV24-1 | NA | TGTGCCACCAGTCATCCGGGGGGGACAGGGGGTAACAATGAGCAGTTCTTC | CATSHPGGTGGNNEQFF
TRBD2 | TRBJ2-1 | TRBV19 | once | TGTGCCAGTAGGAGACTAGCGGGGGACTACAATGAGCAGTTCTTC | CASRRLAGDYNEQFF
TRBD1 | TRBJ1-2 | TRBV6-5 | NA | TGTGCCAGCAGTAAAACGACAGGGCATTATGGCTACACCTTC | CASSKTTGHYGYTF
NA | TRBJ2-2 | TRBV7-3 | NA | TGTGCCAGCAGCTTAACCAGGACAGCCGGGGAGCTGTTTTTT | CASSLTRTAGELFF
NA | TRBJ2-7 | TRBV2 | few | TGTGCCAGCAGTGGGCCTCTAGATGAGCAGTACTTC | CASSGPLDEQYF
NA | TRBJ1-5 | TRBV24-1 | NA | TGTGCCACCAGTCAGGGTTCTAGCAATCAGCCCCAGCATTTT | CATSQGSSNQPQHF
NA | TRBJ1-5 | TRBV19 | few | TGTGCCAGTAGTATGGGCGTGAGGGGAGGGAGCAATCAGCCCCAGCATTTT | CASSMGVRGGSNQPQHF
TRBD1 | TRBJ2-5 | TRBV4-2 | NA | TGTGCCAGCAGCCAGCGACAGGGGACCCAAGAGACCCAGTACTTC | CASSQRQGTQETQYF
NA | TRBJ1-2 | TRBV29-1 | NA | TGCAGCGTTGAAATCGGCTATGGCTACACCTTC | CSVEIGYGYTF
TRBD2 | TRBJ2-7 | TRBV5-1 | NA | TGCGCCAGCAGCTTGAATCTAGCGGAGGCCTACGAGCAGTACTTC | CASSLNLAEAYEQYF
TRBD1 | TRBJ1-1 | TRBV28 | NA | TGTGCCAGCACCCCTGGTGGGACAGGGGAGGCTATGAACACTGAAGCTTTCTTT | CASTPGGTGEAMNTEAFF
NA | TRBJ2-6 | TRBV7-9 | NA | TGTGCCAGCAGCCCATCTGGGGCCAACGTCCTGACTTTC | CASSPSGANVLTF
NA | TRBJ1-2 | TRBV5-5 | NA | TGTGCCAGCAGCCCTCCGAGTTCCGGGGGGCGGGAAGGCTACACCTTC | CASSPPSSGGREGYTF
TRBD1 | TRBJ1-4 | TRBV7-2 | NA | TGTGCCAGCAGCCTTTCGACAGGGAGTTGGGAAAAACTGTTTTTT | CASSLSTGSWEKLFF
NA | TRBJ2-7 | TRBV6-1 | few | TGTGCCAGCAGTGAAAAATCCGCTAGCTCCTACGAGCAGTACTTC | CASSEKSASSYEQYF
NA | TRBJ1-2 | TRBV9 | NA | TGTGCCAGCAGCTCCGAAGGGTGGGGGCAGAGTGGCTACACCTTC | CASSSEGWGQSGYTF
NA | TRBJ1-3 | TRBV2 | NA | TGTGCCAGCAGTGATATCCGGGAGACTTTCTCTGGAAACACCATATATTTT | CASSDIRETFSGNTIYF
NA | TRBJ1-5 | TRBV3-1/TRBV3-2 | once | TGTGCCAGCAGCCAAGACAGGGCTCAGCCCCAGCATTTT | CASSQDRAQPQHF
NA | TRBJ1-5 | TRBV19 | NA | TGTGCCAGTAGTACCAGGGAGGGGCGAAGCAATCAGCCCCAGCATTTT | CASSTREGRSNQPQHF
TRBD2 | TRBJ2-2 | TRBV7-3 | few | TGTGCCAGCAGCCCACTAACTAAAAGCGGGGGGAACACCGGGGAGCTGTTTTTT | CASSPLTKSGGNTGELFF
NA | TRBJ2-7 | TRBV19 | NA | TGTGCCAGTAGTATCGTCCTTCGGTACGAGCAGTACTTC | CASSIVLRYEQYF
TRBD2 | TRBJ2-1 | TRBV4-3 | NA | TGCGCCAGCAGCCAAGGGACTAGCGGGGAGAATGAGCAGTTCTTC | CASSQGTSGENEQFF
NA | TRBJ1-3 | TRBV5-1 | many | TGCGCCAGCAGCTTCGACAGTTTCTCTGGAAACACCATATATTTT | CASSFDSFSGNTIYF
NA | TRBJ1-1 | TRBV9 | NA | TGTGCCAGCAGCGTAAGCCTTACTCTGGACACTGAAGCTTTCTTT | CASSVSLTLDTEAFF
NA | TRBJ1-4 | TRBV18 | NA | TGTGCCAGCTCACCGGGGCCGGGTGCTAATGAAAAACTGTTTTTT | CASSPGPGANEKLFF
TRBD1 | TRBJ2-3 | TRBV30 | few | TGTGCCGGGACAGATCCAACAGATACGCAGTATTTT | CAGTDPTDTQYF
NA | TRBJ2-5 | TRBV13 | NA | TGTGCCAGCAGCATGAGGCATCTCCAAGAGACCCAGTACTTC | CASSMRHLQETQYF
NA | TRBJ2-6 | TRBV4-2 | NA | TGTGCCAGCAGCCTCCCGGAGGGGGCCAACGTCCTGACTTTC | CASSLPEGANVLTF
TRBD1 | TRBJ1-6 | TRBV6-1 | few | TGTGCCAGCAGTCAACAGGGGAAGGATTCACCCCTCCACTTT | CASSQQGKDSPLHF
TRBD1 | TRBJ2-1 | TRBV19 | NA | TGTGCCAGTAGACTGGGACAGGGGGCCCCCAATGAGCAGTTCTTC | CASRLGQGAPNEQFF
TRBD1 | TRBJ1-4 | TRBV6-1 | NA | TGTGCCAGCAGTGAGTTCGGGACAGGGGAAAAACTGTTTTTT | CASSEFGTGEKLFF
NA | TRBJ1-5 | TRBV19 | NA | TGTGCCACCTTAGTCTATGGTGGTAGCAATCAGCCCCAGCATTTT | CATLVYGGSNQPQHF
TRBD1 | TRBJ1-6 | TRBV6-2/TRBV6-3 | NA | TGTGCCAGCAGTTACCCCCGGTTTGGACAGGGGAGGATACCCCTCCACTTT | CASSYPRFGQGRIPLHF
NA | TRBJ1-1 | TRBV19 | NA | TGTGCCAGTAATTCGGACACTGAAGCTTTCTTT | CASNSDTEAFF
TRBD1 | TRBJ2-3 | TRBV25-1 | NA | TGTGCCAGCAGTGTCGGGACAGGGGGAACAGATACGCAGTATTTT | CASSVGTGGTDTQYF
TRBD1 | TRBJ2-5 | TRBV5-4 | NA | TGTGCCAGCAGCTTGGTTCGGGACAGGCTTCAAGAGACCCAGTACTTC | CASSLVRDRLQETQYF
TRBD1 | TRBJ2-2 | TRBV6-5 | NA | TGTGCCAGCAGTTCCACCGGACAGGCCGGGGAGCTGTTTTTT | CASSSTGQAGELFF
TRBD2 | TRBJ2-3 | TRBV6-1 | NA | TGTGCCAGCAGTGGACTAGCGGGAGCTAGCACAGATACGCAGTATTTT | CASSGLAGASTDTQYF
TRBD2 | TRBJ2-1 | TRBV3-1/TRBV3-2 | NA | TGTGCCAGCAGCCAAGGACTAGCGGGAGGCGGGAATGAGCAGTTCTTC | CASSQGLAGGGNEQFF
TRBD1 | TRBJ2-2 | TRBV19 | NA | TGTGCCAGTACCTCCGGACAGGGGAACACCGGGGAGCTGTTTTTT | CASTSGQGNTGELFF
NA | TRBJ2-1 | TRBV4-1 | NA | TGCGCCAGCAGCCAAGGTCCGGGTACTGAGCAGTTCTTC | CASSQGPGTEQFF
TRBD2 | TRBJ2-5 | TRBV11-3 | NA | TGTGCCAGCAGCTTCGACGGACTAGCGGGGGTTGGGTGGGAGACCCAGTACTTC | CASSFDGLAGVGWETQYF
NA | TRBJ2-5 | TRBV18 | NA | TGTGCCAGCTCACCACAGGCGGGGAGGGAGACCCAGTACTTC | CASSPQAGRETQYF
NA | TRBJ1-1 | TRBV5-6 | NA | TGTGCCAGCAGCTTGGGCGGGTTCTCAGGGGACACTGAAGCTTTCTTT | CASSLGGFSGDTEAFF